The rows below give T cell receptor beta chains drawn from one sample of a study of T-cell reconstitution after alpha-beta-depleted transplantation in children. TCRdb independently ran MiXCR on the PCR reads; one entry per CDR3 protein. The sample shows about 540,000 distinct CDR3 sequences, 25% to 30% of them seen only once. The starting material was PBMCs, obtained before TCRalphabeta/CD19-depleted stem cell transplant. Every receptor here comes from a boy younger than two with Wiskott-Aldrich syndrome, due to receive a stem cell transplant. CDR3s leave out the opening cysteine and the closing phenylalanine or tryptophan. D genes are given only for firm matches.

>TRBD2|TRBJ2-1|TRBV20-1
SALPSGYNEQF
>TRBD2|TRBJ2-4|TRBV5-1
ASRGGLAKNIQY
>NA|TRBJ2-1|TRBV28
ASSPYRDEQF
>NA|TRBJ2-7|TRBV5-5
ASSLDVRSGISVYEQY
>NA|TRBJ2-1|TRBV9
ASSVDRASYNEQF
>NA|TRBJ2-2|TRBV15
ATRETGFTGELF
>NA|TRBJ2-3|TRBV29-1
SASGIQNTDTQY
>TRBD2|TRBJ2-7|TRBV2
ARGTSGAYEQY
>TRBD2|TRBJ2-3|TRBV5-1
ASSFSGTKTDTQY
>TRBD1|TRBJ2-7|TRBV20-1
SARAGTGTYYEQY
>NA|TRBJ1-2|TRBV7-9
ASSLDRAENYGYT
>TRBD1|TRBJ1-5|TRBV6-5
ASSKTGGLCGPQH
>TRBD2|TRBJ2-2|TRBV2
ASSEALRSGSTGELF
>TRBD2|TRBJ2-2|TRBV28
ASSNPGLGGELF
>TRBD1|TRBJ1-5|TRBV20-1
SAREGTVDQPQH
>NA|TRBJ1-1|TRBV5-1
ASSQTTGNTEAF
>TRBD1|TRBJ2-7|TRBV15
ATSRALSGGDEQY
>NA|TRBJ2-1|TRBV5-5
ASFDYGGYNEQF
>NA|TRBJ2-2|TRBV5-1
ASSLDQNTGELF
>TRBD1|TRBJ2-3|TRBV18
ASSLTTGVTDTQY
>TRBD1|TRBJ2-4|TRBV28
ASTETGADRGLSKNIQY
>NA|TRBJ1-1|TRBV19
ATISGRLDTEAF
>NA|TRBJ2-4|TRBV6-2/TRBV6-3
ASSYRSKNIQY
>NA|TRBJ2-5|TRBV9
ASSQTQY
>NA|TRBJ1-1|TRBV27
ASSFLSGNTEAF
>NA|TRBJ2-3|TRBV19
ASSTPAGTTDTQY
>NA|TRBJ2-1|TRBV20-1
SAKLPALNEQF
>NA|TRBJ2-1|TRBV12-3/TRBV12-4
ASSRFVGSAYNEQF
>NA|TRBJ2-1|TRBV15
ATSRESSYNEQF
>NA|TRBJ1-1|TRBV20-1
SAEGRYTEAF
>NA|TRBJ2-1|TRBV20-1
SAEGTRNEQF
>NA|TRBJ1-5|TRBV24-1
APLTELVWYSNQPQH
>TRBD2|TRBJ2-5|TRBV12-3/TRBV12-4
ASTRGTGTSLSEETQY
>TRBD2|TRBJ2-3|TRBV18
ASSQVRGANTQY
>NA|TRBJ2-1|TRBV27
ASSLLGLRPNEQF
>TRBD2|TRBJ2-5|TRBV5-1
ASGFGTSGTPTQY
>TRBD2|TRBJ2-5|TRBV7-2
ASSLGRGGSETQY
>NA|TRBJ1-1|TRBV10-3
AISELAGYGSNTEAF
>NA|TRBJ2-3|TRBV27
ASTPLGRDTQY
>NA|TRBJ2-3|TRBV28
ASHVRRDLTDTQY
>NA|TRBJ2-3|TRBV10-1
ASSGRRWGTDTQY
>TRBD1|TRBJ2-1|TRBV2
ASSGDRSHYNEQF